These T cell receptor beta chains were read from a single sample in a study of OX40 agonist ivuxolimab in advanced cancers. Only in-frame clones appear in the TCRdb table, and some are missing; sequencing was by immunoSEQ multiplex PCR. Of 60,000 or so clones listed, approximately 87% are singletons. Sample: CD4+ or CD8+ T cells sorted from blood, taken in a trial of the OX40 agonist ivuxolimab. These receptors all stem from an adult with an advanced solid tumor such as melanoma, head and neck, liver or kidney cancer. Both conserved end residues are part of each CDR3.

TRBV27	TRBJ2-6	CASSPQGGANVLTF
TRBV11-2	TRBJ2-7	CASSLVRLPYEQYF
TRBV7-8	TRBJ2-5	CASKRRRTGSWAQETQYF
TRBV6-5	TRBJ1-2	CASSYPSSSYTF
TRBV5-1	TRBJ2-7	CASSSLPDPYEQYF
TRBV21-1	TRBJ2-1	CASSNGREGPSNEQFF
TRBV5-1	TRBJ2-1	CASSLAEGLLGIRDNEQFF
TRBV5-4	TRBJ1-5	CASSAGTVNQPQHF
TRBV2	TRBJ1-1	CASREQGVNTEAFF
TRBV5-1	TRBJ2-3	CASSLSSTDTQYF
TRBV2	TRBJ2-3	CASRAGTSGTDTQYF
TRBV9	TRBJ1-1	CASSLTPGPYDTEAFF
TRBV18	TRBJ2-2	CASSPLQSTGELFF
TRBV6-1	TRBJ1-6	CASRGAVSNSPLHF
TRBV6-4	TRBJ2-7	CASSDSIGTSGLRAHYEQYF
TRBV10-1	TRBJ2-2	CASSDTSLTGELFF
TRBV15	TRBJ2-1	CATSRDGISSYNEQFF
TRBV11-1	TRBJ2-3	CASSSRTTQADTQYF
TRBV6-5	TRBJ2-1	CASAETSGRTNEQFF
TRBV5-1	TRBJ2-5	CASSAGQGETQYF
TRBV4-1	TRBJ1-4	CASSQDRQLNEKLFF
TRBV29-1	TRBJ2-7	CSGSQGGSLYEQYF
TRBV27	TRBJ1-2	CASSLGPPGQGIGYTF
TRBV7-9	TRBJ2-7	CASSQAGGYEQYF
TRBV6-5	TRBJ2-7	CASNVAGALSYEQYF
TRBV14	TRBJ2-5	CASSLGTVGTQYF
TRBV30	TRBJ1-1	CAWRPGPGMNTEAFF
TRBV19	TRBJ2-1	CASSIRERISYNEQFF
TRBV5-4	TRBJ2-5	CASSLVGRGGPETQYF